These 13 T cell receptor beta chains share one sample of origin, sequenced in a study of vaccination and CD4 T cells after COVID-19. No antigen has been assigned to these receptors. Sequenced with the Oncomine TCR Beta short-read assay was DNA taken from cultured CD4+ T cells. Each CDR3 protein is one row after TCRdb ran MiXCR on the PCR reads. The sample shows 9,000 to 15,000 distinct CDR3 sequences, 61% of them seen only once. Specified treatment: approximately 10-day PBMC culture with coronavirus spike peptide pools or control peptides (ViraFEST assay). The sequencing input was CD4+ T cells from blood, cultured in vitro. These receptors were taken from a human donor who had recovered from COVID-19.

The J gene is TRBJ1-2, the V gene TRBV6-1; 10 bases are a match to TRBD1. Unmatched junction bases numbered 11, after V lost 6 bases and J lost 4 bases. The germline V gene encodes CDR1 MNHNS and CDR2 SASEGT. The CDR3 runs 16 residues. CDR3 residues: CASSRPGTGDGYGYTF. In DNA form, the CDR3 reads TGTGCCAGCAGCCGTCCCGGGACAGGGGACGGCTATGGCTACACCTTC.

The chain joins TRBV6-2 or TRBV6-3 to TRBJ1-1, with D perhaps matching TRBD1 (5 bases). The CDR3 runs 12 residues. CDR1 MNHEY and CDR2 SVGEGT come from the germline V gene. V lost 6 bases and J lost 1, with 6 bases in between. CDR3 DNA sequence: TGTGCCAGCAGAACAGGGAACACTGAAGCTTTCTTT. Translation: CASRTGNTEAFF.

Here the CDR3 reads CASSLGRDRVNEQFF. The DNA of the CDR3 is TGCGCCAGCAGCTTGGGTCGGGACAGGGTCAATGAGCAGTTCTTC. The chain combines TRBV5-1 with TRBJ2-1, with TRBD1 matching 9 bases. The V gene's germline CDR1 is SGHRS and CDR2 YFSETQ. The CDR3 spans 15 residues. Trimming cost V 0 bases and J 6 bases; bases outside gene matches: 4.

A few counts support this clonotype. V gene TRBV20-1 combines with J gene TRBJ1-6, with TRBD1 identical over 8 bases. Unmatched junction bases numbered 15, after V lost 8 bases and J lost 6 bases. CDR1 is DFQATT, CDR2 SNEGSKA, per germline (reference sequence). The CDR3 is made up of 16 amino acids. CDR3 residues: CSLTGAAMVGNSPLHF. The DNA for the CDR3 is TGCAGTCTGACAGGGGCCGCAATGGTCGGTAATTCACCCCTCCACTTT.

Here the CDR3 reads CASSLWLDRATSEQYF. CDR3 DNA sequence: TGCGCCAGCAGCTTGTGGCTGGACAGGGCCACATCCGAGCAGTACTTC. The chain couples TRBV5-1 to TRBJ2-7, with 8 bases that match TRBD1. The CDR3 length is 16 residues. The germline V gene has CDR1 SGHRS and CDR2 YFSETQ. Trimming at V came to 1 base and at J to 6 bases, leaving 12 bases not matched to a gene. The variable domain in full, completed from reference TRBV5-1 and TRBJ2-7, reads KAGVTQTPRYLIKTRGQQVTLSCSPISGHRSVSWYQQTPGQGLQFLFEYFSETQRNKGNFPGRFSGRQFSNSRSEMNVSTLELGDSALYLCASSLWLDRATSEQYFGPGTRLTVT.

The chain carries TRBV19 and TRBJ1-2, with no clear D. The CDR3 sequence is 12 residues long. Trimming took off 4 bases at V and 2 bases at J, with 5 bases between the two ends. CDR1 LNHDA and CDR2 SQIVND come from the germline V gene (reference sequence). The CDR3 reads CASSNFNYGYTF. As DNA, the CDR3 is TGTGCCAGTAGTAACTTCAACTATGGCTACACCTTC.

This clonotype was recorded only once. V gene TRBV11-1 combines with J gene TRBJ2-5, with no clear D. V dropped 0 bases and J dropped 6 bases, with 8 bases sitting between them. Germline CDR1 SGHAT, CDR2 FQDESV (reference sequence). This CDR3 comprises 13 residues. The CDR3 loop reads CASSLASGQTQYF. The CDR3 region has the DNA TGTGCCAGCAGCTTAGCGAGTGGTCAGACCCAGTACTTC.

The chain has TRBV6-1 and TRBJ1-5, with D perhaps TRBD1 (6 bases). The CDR3 is 14 amino acids. The germline V gene encodes CDR1 MNHNS and CDR2 SASEGT. With 6 bases removed from V and 5 bases from J, the gap between germline ends came to 14 bases. The CDR3 region is CASRMFRGDQPQHF. As DNA, the CDR3 is TGTGCCAGCAGAATGTTTAGGGGGGATCAGCCCCAGCATTTT.

The genes are TRBV6-1 and TRBJ2-7; TRBD2 might be the D (7 bases). The V end was cut by 8 bases, the J end by 2 bases, with 16 bases between. The germline CDR1 and CDR2 sequences are MNHNS and SASEGT. The CDR3 length is 14 residues. The CDR3, as DNA: TGTGCCAGCGGGGGGGCTGCCGACACCTACGAGCAGTACTTC. Its translation is CASGGAADTYEQYF.

This chain joins TRBV10-3 and TRBJ1-3; D might be TRBD1 (5 bases). V lost 8 bases to trimming and J lost 2 bases, with 10 bases between them. The germline V gene has CDR1 ENHRY and CDR2 SYGVKD. This CDR3 is built from 13 residues. For the CDR3, the DNA is TGTGCCATCGGGGGAATTGCTGGAAACACCATATATTTT. Translation gives CAIGGIAGNTIYF.

J is TRBJ2-2 and V is TRBV5-6; 8 bases are shared with TRBD2. J gave up 6 bases and V 4 bases, and 8 bases lay outside the gene matches. CDR3 size: 15 residues. Germline CDR1 SGHDT, CDR2 YYEEEE. CDR3 coding DNA: TGTGCCAGCAGCCGAAGCGGGAGACGGGCCGGGGAGCTGTTTTTT. Protein product: CASSRSGRRAGELFF.

The CDR3 DNA reads as TGTGCCAGCCGACCCAGTAGGACAGGGAGCTCCTACGAGCAGTACTTC. Encoded protein: CASRPSRTGSSYEQYF. The chain is built from TRBV19 and TRBJ2-7; 8 bases agree with TRBD1. Trimming at V came to 9 bases and at J to 0 bases, leaving 13 bases not matched to a gene. The CDR3 has 16 residues. The germline gives CDR1 LNHDA, CDR2 SQIVND (reference sequence).

The gene calls are TRBV7-2 and TRBJ1-2; 7 positions agree with TRBD1. This CDR3 contains 15 residues. The trim removed 5 bases at V and 0 bases at J, leaving 6 bases unmatched. Germline V gives CDR1 SGHTA, CDR2 FQGNSA. CDR3 bases: TGTGCCAGCAGCCCAGGGGGGGGGGCTAACTATGGCTACACCTTC. The encoded protein is CASSPGGGANYGYTF. The variable domain in full, completed from reference TRBV7-2 and TRBJ1-2, reads GAGVSQSPSNKVTEKGKDVELRCDPISGHTALYWYRQSLGQGLEFLIYFQGNSAPDKSGLPSDRFSAERTGGSVSTLTIQRTQQEDSAVYLCASSPGGGANYGYTFGSGTRLTVV.